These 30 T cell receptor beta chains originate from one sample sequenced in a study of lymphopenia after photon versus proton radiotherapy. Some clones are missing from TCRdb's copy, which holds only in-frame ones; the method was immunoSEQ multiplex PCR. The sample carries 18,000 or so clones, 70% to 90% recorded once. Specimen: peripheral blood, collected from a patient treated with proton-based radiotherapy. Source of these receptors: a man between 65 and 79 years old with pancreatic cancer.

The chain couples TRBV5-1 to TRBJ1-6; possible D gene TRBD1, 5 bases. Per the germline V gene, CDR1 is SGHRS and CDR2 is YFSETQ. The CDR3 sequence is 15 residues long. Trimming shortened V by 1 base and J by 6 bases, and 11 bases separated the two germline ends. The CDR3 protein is CASSLSGGPNSPLHF. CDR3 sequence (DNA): TGCGCCAGCAGCTTGTCCGGGGGACCTAATTCACCCCTCCACTTT.

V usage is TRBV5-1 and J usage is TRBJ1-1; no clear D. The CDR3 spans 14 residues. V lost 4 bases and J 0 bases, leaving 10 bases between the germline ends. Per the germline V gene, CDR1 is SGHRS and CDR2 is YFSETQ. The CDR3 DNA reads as TGCGCCAGCAGCGTAGACGGTATGAACACTGAAGCTTTCTTT. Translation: CASSVDGMNTEAFF.

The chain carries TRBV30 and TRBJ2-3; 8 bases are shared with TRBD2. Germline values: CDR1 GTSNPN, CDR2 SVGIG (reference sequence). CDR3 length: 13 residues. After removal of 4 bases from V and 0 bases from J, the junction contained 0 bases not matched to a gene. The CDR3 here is CAWTSGSTDTQYF. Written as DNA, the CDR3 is TGTGCCTGGACTAGCGGGAGCACAGATACGCAGTATTTT.

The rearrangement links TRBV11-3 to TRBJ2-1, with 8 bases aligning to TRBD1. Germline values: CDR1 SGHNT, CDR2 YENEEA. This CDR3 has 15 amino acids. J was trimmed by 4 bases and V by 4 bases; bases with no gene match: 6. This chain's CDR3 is CASSSRQGPYNEQFF. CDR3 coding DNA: TGTGCCAGCAGCTCCAGACAGGGGCCGTACAATGAGCAGTTCTTC.

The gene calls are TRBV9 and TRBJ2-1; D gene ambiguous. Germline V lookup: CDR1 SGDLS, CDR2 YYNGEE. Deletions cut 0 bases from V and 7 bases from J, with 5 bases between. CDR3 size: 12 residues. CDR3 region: CASSVEGNEQFF. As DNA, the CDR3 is TGTGCCAGCAGCGTAGAAGGGAATGAGCAGTTCTTC.

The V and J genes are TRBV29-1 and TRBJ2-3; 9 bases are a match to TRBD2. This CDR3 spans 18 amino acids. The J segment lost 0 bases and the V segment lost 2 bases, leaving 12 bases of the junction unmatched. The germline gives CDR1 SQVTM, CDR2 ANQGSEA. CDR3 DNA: TGCAGCGTTGAACGGTCTAGCGGGGCGATTTCTAGCACAGATACGCAGTATTTT. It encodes CSVERSSGAISSTDTQYF.

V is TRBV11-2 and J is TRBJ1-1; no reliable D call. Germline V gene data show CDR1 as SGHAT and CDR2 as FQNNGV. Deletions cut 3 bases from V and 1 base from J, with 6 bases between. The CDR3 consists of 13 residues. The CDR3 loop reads CASSFLANTEAFF. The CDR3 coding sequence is TGTGCCAGCAGCTTTCTAGCGAACACTGAAGCTTTCTTT.

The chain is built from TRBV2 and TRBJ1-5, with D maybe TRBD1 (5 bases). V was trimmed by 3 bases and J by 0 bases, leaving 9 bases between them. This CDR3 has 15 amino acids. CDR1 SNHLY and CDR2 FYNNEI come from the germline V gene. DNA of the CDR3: TGTGCCAGCAGTGAGACAGCTTCTAGCAATCAGCCCCAGCATTTT. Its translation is CASSETASSNQPQHF.

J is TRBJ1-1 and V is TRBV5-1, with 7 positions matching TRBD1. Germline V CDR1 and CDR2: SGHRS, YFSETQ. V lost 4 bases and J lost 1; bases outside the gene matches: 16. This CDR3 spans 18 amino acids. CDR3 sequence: CASSKNRPGGSPNTEAFF. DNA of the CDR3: TGCGCCAGCAGCAAAAACCGACCAGGGGGGAGCCCGAACACTGAAGCTTTCTTT.

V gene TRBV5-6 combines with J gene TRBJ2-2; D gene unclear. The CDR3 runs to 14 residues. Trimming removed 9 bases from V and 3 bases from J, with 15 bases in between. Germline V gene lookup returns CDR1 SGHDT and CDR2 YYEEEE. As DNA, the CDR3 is TGTGCCAATTATTCGACGGCCTACACCGGGGAGCTGTTTTTT. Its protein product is CANYSTAYTGELFF.

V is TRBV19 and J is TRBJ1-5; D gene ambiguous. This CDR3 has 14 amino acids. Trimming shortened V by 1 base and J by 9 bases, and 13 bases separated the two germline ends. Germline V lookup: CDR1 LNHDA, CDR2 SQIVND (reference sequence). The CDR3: CASSIGSFQRPQHF. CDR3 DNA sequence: TGTGCCAGTAGTATAGGAAGCTTTCAACGGCCCCAGCATTTT.

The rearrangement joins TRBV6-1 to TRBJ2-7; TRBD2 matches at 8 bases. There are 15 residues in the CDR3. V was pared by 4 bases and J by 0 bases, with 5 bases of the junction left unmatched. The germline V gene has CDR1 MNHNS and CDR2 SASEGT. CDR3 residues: CASSGSGTSSYEQYF. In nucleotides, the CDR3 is TGTGCCAGCAGTGGTTCCGGGACTAGCTCCTACGAGCAGTACTTC.

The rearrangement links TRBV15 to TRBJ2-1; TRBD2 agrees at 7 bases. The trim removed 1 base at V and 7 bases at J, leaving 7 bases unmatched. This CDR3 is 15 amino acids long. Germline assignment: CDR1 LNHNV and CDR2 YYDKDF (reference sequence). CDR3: CATSRVPGAGNEQFF. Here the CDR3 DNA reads TGTGCCACCAGCAGAGTGCCGGGAGCGGGAAATGAGCAGTTCTTC.

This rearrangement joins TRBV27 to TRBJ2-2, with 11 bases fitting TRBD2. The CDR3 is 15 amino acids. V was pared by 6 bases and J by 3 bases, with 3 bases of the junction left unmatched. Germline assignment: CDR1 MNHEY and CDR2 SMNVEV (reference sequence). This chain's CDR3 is CASSPSGRYTGELFF. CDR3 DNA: TGTGCCAGCAGCCCTAGCGGGAGGTACACCGGGGAGCTGTTTTTT.

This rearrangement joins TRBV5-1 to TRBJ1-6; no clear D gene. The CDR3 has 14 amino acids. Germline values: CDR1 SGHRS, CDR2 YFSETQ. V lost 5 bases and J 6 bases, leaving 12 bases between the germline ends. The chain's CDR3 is CASSREGTNSPLHF. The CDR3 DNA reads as TGCGCCAGCAGTAGAGAGGGAACTAATTCACCCCTCCACTTT.

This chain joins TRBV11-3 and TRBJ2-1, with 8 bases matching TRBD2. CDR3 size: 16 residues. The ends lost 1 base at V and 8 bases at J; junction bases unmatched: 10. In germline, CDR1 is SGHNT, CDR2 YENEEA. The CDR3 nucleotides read TGTGCCAGCAGCTTAGTAAGTGGCGGGAGGTACGATGAGCAGTTCTTC. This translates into CASSLVSGGRYDEQFF.

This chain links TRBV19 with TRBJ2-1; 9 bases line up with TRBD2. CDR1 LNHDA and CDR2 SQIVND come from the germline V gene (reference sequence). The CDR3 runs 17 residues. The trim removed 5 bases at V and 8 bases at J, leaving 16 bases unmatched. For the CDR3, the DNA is TGTGCCAGTAGTGGGGTTGGGGCTAGCGGGATAATCGATGAGCAGTTCTTC. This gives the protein CASSGVGASGIIDEQFF.

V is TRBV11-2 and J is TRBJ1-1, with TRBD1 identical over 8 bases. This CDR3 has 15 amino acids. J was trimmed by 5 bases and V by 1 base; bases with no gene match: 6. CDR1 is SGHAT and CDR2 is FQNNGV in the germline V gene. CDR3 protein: CASSLGVRGLTEAFF. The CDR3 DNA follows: TGTGCCAGCAGCTTAGGAGTCAGGGGGCTTACTGAAGCTTTCTTT.

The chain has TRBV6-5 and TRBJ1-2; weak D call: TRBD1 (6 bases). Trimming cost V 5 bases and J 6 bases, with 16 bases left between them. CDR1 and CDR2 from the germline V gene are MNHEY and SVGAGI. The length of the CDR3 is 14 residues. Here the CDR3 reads CASSRGGGNDGYTF. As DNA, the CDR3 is TGTGCCAGCAGTAGGGGGGGAGGGAATGATGGCTACACCTTC.

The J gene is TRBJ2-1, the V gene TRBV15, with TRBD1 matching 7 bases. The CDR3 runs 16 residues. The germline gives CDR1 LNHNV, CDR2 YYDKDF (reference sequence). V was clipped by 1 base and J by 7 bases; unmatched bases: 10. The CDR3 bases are TGTGCCACCAGCAGAGTACAGGGGACCGGGAATAATGAGCAGTTCTTC. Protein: CATSRVQGTGNNEQFF.

The CDR3 nucleotides read TGCAGCGTTGCGGCGGACAGGGCCTACGAGCAGTACTTC. Its protein is CSVAADRAYEQYF. The chain recombines TRBV29-1 with TRBJ2-7; 8 bases match TRBD1. The CDR3 totals 13 residues. Germline CDR1 SQVTM, CDR2 ANQGSEA. V was clipped by 4 bases and J by 2 bases; unmatched bases: 4.

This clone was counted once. The CDR3 DNA reads TGTGCCAGCAGCGCCATGTCAGTCTATGGCTACACCTTC. Its translation is CASSAMSVYGYTF. This chain uses TRBV7-9 with TRBJ1-2, with D unresolved. The V end was cut by 5 bases, the J end by 4 bases, with 11 bases between. The CDR3 has 13 amino acids. CDR1 is SEHNR and CDR2 is FQNEAQ in the germline V gene (reference sequence).

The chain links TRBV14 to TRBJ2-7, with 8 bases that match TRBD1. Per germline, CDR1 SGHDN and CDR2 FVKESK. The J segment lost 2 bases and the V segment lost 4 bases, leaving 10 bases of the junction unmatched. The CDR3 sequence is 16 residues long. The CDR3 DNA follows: TGTGCCAGCAGCCCCCTCCGACGGACAGGGACCTACGAGCAGTACTTC. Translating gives CASSPLRRTGTYEQYF. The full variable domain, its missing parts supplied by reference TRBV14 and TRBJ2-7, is EAGVTQFPSHSVIEKGQTVTLRCDPISGHDNLYWYRRVMGKEIKFLLHFVKESKQDESGMPNNRFLAERTGGTYSTLKVQPAELEDSGVYFCASSPLRRTGTYEQYFGPGTRLTVT.

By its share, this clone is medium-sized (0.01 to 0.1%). The CDR3 is CASKGMGEQPQHF. The DNA for the CDR3 is TGCGCCAGCAAGGGTATGGGGGAACAGCCCCAGCATTTT. J is TRBJ1-5 and V is TRBV10-2; D might be TRBD1 (5 bases). Germline lookup yields CDR1 WSHSY and CDR2 SAAADI. CDR3 size: 13 residues. V was trimmed by 7 bases and J by 7 bases, leaving 14 bases between them.

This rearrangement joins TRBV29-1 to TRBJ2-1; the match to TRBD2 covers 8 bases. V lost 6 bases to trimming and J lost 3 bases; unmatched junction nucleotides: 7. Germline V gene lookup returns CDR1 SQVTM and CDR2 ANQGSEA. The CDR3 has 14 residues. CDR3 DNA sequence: TGCAGCGTGCAGGGTAGCGGGGTCTACAATGAGCAGTTCTTC. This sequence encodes CSVQGSGVYNEQFF.

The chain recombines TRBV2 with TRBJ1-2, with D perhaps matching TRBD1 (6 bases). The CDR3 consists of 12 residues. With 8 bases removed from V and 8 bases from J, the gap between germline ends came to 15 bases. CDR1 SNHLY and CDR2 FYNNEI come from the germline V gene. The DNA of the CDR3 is TGTGCCAGCTCTCTAGCAGGGGAAGGCTACACCTTC. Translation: CASSLAGEGYTF.

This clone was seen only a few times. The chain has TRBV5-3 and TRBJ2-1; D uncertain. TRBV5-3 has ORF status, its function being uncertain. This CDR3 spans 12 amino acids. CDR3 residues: CRRDNSYNEQFF. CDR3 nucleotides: TGTAGGAGAGACAACTCCTACAATGAGCAGTTCTTC.

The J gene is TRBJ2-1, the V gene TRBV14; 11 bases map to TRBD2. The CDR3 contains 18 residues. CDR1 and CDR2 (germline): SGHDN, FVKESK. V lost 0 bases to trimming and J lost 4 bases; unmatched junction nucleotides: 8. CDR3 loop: CASSQDRTSGHLYNEQFF. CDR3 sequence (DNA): TGTGCCAGCAGCCAAGATAGGACTAGCGGGCACCTGTACAATGAGCAGTTCTTC.

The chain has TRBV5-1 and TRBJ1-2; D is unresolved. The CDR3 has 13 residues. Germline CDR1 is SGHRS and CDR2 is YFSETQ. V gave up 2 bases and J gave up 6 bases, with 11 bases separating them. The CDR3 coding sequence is TGCGCCAGCAGCTTAATAGTCGGGAATGGCTACACCTTC. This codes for CASSLIVGNGYTF.

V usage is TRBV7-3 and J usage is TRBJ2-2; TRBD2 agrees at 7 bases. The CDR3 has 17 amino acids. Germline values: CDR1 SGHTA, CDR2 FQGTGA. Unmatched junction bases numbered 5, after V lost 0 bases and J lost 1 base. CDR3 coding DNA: TGTGCCAGCAGCTTAACGGCGGTAGCGGGGAACACCGGGGAGCTGTTTTTT. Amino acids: CASSLTAVAGNTGELFF.